What follows are 28 T cell receptor beta chains derived from one specimen sequenced in a study of spatial heterogeneity in lung cancer. Findings and caveats of the study: For expanded intratumoral alpha and beta TCRs, counts tracked tumor mutation counts.

This sample's time point: sample taken at primary tumor resection. Their recognized antigens are unknown. TCRdb reprocessed the 5' RACE reads with MiXCR, giving one entry per CDR3 protein. The sample has about 2,000 distinct CDR3 sequences; approximately 22% are singletons. The sample in question was lung tumor tissue, obtained at surgery. The receptors were sampled from a male donor with early-stage non-small cell lung cancer.

This clonotype has more than one count but fewer than ten. The chain carries TRBV27 and TRBJ2-2, with D possibly TRBD1 on 6 matching bases. This CDR3 has 12 residues. The germline gives CDR1 MNHEY, CDR2 SMNVEV (reference sequence). The V and J ends lost 8 bases and 6 bases respectively, with 10 bases between them. The CDR3 region has the DNA TGTGCCAGCCAGACAGGCCCCGGGGAGCTGTTTTTT. This gives the protein CASQTGPGELFF.

This clonotype was seen many times. The chain is built from TRBV9 and TRBJ1-2, with 9 bases aligning to TRBD1. CDR1 SGDLS and CDR2 YYNGEE come from the germline V gene. After removal of 3 bases from V and 7 bases from J, the junction contained 10 bases not matched to a gene. There are 15 residues in the CDR3. CDR3 amino acids: CASSGHTGGSFGYTF. The CDR3 nucleotides are TGTGCCAGCAGCGGTCACACAGGGGGCTCATTTGGCTACACCTTC.

There are many counts of this clonotype. The chain carries TRBV12-3 or TRBV12-4 and TRBJ2-2; D assignment may be TRBD1 or TRBD2 (5 bases each). The V end lost 6 bases, the J end lost 1 base, and 12 bases lay between the germline ends. This CDR3 spans 15 amino acids. The CDR3 sequence is CASRPPGLNTGELFF. The CDR3 bases are TGTGCCAGCAGACCCCCGGGGCTGAACACCGGGGAGCTGTTTTTT.

The chain uses TRBV2 and TRBJ2-7, with 7 bases that match TRBD2. The trim removed 5 bases at V and 9 bases at J, leaving 1 base unmatched. CDR1 and CDR2 (germline): SNHLY, FYNNEI. CDR3 length equals 10 residues. CDR3 sequence: CASSWEGQYF. The CDR3 coding sequence is TGTGCCAGCAGTTGGGAGGGGCAGTACTTC.

This clonotype is medium-sized in the sample. The genes are TRBV11-1 and TRBJ1-6; 10 bases fit TRBD1. CDR1 and CDR2 from the germline V gene are SGHAT and FQDESV (reference sequence). After removal of 5 bases from V and 6 bases from J, the junction contained 4 bases not matched to a gene. This CDR3 is built from 15 residues. The CDR3: CASSPGTGANSPLHF. CDR3 bases: TGTGCCAGCAGCCCCGGGACAGGGGCTAATTCACCCCTCCACTTT.

The chain carries TRBV7-3 and TRBJ1-1, with no clear D. The CDR3 loop spans 15 amino acids. The germline V and J ends were trimmed by 8 bases and 1 base, with 17 bases remaining between them. The germline V gene encodes CDR1 SGHTA and CDR2 FQGTGA. In nucleotides, the CDR3 is TGTGCCAGCGGCACAAGTGGAGGGAAGAACACTGAAGCTTTCTTT. Its protein product is CASGTSGGKNTEAFF.

Written as DNA, the CDR3 is TGTGCCAGCAGTTCTGTAAGTCTCTACGAGCAGTACTTC. Amino acids: CASSSVSLYEQYF. J is TRBJ2-7 and V is TRBV28; no definite D call. The CDR3 length is 13 residues. In germline, CDR1 is MDHEN, CDR2 SYDVKM. V was trimmed by 4 bases and J by 3 bases, leaving 10 bases between them.

The sample holds many counts of this clonotype. V usage is TRBV19 and J usage is TRBJ2-7; 8 bases match TRBD1. Germline V lookup: CDR1 LNHDA, CDR2 SQIVND (reference sequence). Trimming removed 3 bases from V and 3 bases from J; junction bases left unmatched: 4. This CDR3 spans 14 amino acids. For the CDR3, the DNA is TGTGCCAGTAGTATTACAGGGGGGATCTACGAGCAGTACTTC. As protein: CASSITGGIYEQYF. The complete variable domain, with remaining parts taken from reference TRBV19 and TRBJ2-7, reads DGGITQSPKYLFRKEGQNVTLSCEQNLNHDAMYWYRQDPGQGLRLIYYSQIVNDFQKGDIAEGYSVSREKKESFPLTVTSAQKNPTAFYLCASSITGGIYEQYFGPGTRLTVT.

This clonotype is medium-sized by share. V gene TRBV29-1 combines with J gene TRBJ2-6; D unclear. The CDR3 contains 15 residues. Trimming removed 5 bases from V and 0 bases from J, with 11 bases in between. CDR1 is SQVTM, CDR2 ANQGSEA, per germline. CDR3 nucleotides: TGCAGCGTTTTTGTTTACAGCTCTGGGGCCAACGTCCTGACTTTC. Translated: CSVFVYSSGANVLTF.

In its sample, this clonotype was seen many times. The chain couples TRBV6-5 to TRBJ2-1; 11 bases align to TRBD2. J gave up 10 bases and V 4 bases, and 12 bases lay outside the gene matches. Germline CDR1 MNHEY, CDR2 SVGAGI. The CDR3 has 16 amino acids. Written as DNA, the CDR3 is TGTGCCAGCAGTTCCAGCTTTCTAGCGGGGGGTAAGGAGCAGTTCTTC. Encoded protein: CASSSSFLAGGKEQFF.

This clonotype qualifies as large. The chain carries TRBV3-1 and TRBJ1-1; D possibly corresponds to TRBD1 (5 bases). In germline, CDR1 is LGHDT, CDR2 YNNKEL (reference sequence). The V end was cut by 3 bases, the J end by 4 bases, with 12 bases between. The CDR3 loop spans 14 amino acids. In DNA form, the CDR3 reads TGTGCCAGCAGCCACAGAATTAGGGGCACTGAAGCTTTCTTT. This translates into CASSHRIRGTEAFF. The whole variable domain, remainder taken from reference TRBV3-1 and TRBJ1-1, is DTAVSQTPKYLVTQMGNDKSIKCEQNLGHDTMYWYKQDSKKFLKIMFSYNNKELIINETVPNRFSPKSPDKAHLNLHINSLELGDSAVYFCASSHRIRGTEAFFGQGTRLTVV.

This clonotype was seen more than once but under ten times. V is TRBV7-8 and J is TRBJ1-5; a possible D gene is TRBD1 (6 bases). The germline V and J ends were trimmed by 3 bases and 11 bases, with 11 bases remaining between them. CDR3 size: 12 residues. CDR1 and CDR2 (germline): SGHVS, FQNEAQ. The CDR3: CASSFQKGAQHF. CDR3 DNA sequence: TGTGCCAGCAGCTTCCAAAAGGGGGCCCAGCATTTT.

This clonotype is labeled as medium-sized. This rearrangement joins TRBV28 to TRBJ1-2, with D perhaps matching TRBD1 (5 bases). Germline CDR1 reads MDHEN; CDR2 reads SYDVKM. V was shortened by 2 bases and J by 4 bases, with 8 bases between the two germline ends. The CDR3 has 13 residues. The CDR3 DNA is TGTGCCAGCAGTTTACGGGGGGGCTATGGCTACACCTTC. It translates to CASSLRGGYGYTF.

This clonotype was seen repeatedly, ten times or more. CDR3 amino acids: CASSLVMGGGTDTQYF. Written as DNA, the CDR3 is TGTGCCAGCAGCTTGGTAATGGGGGGTGGTACAGATACGCAGTATTTT. This chain connects TRBV7-2 to TRBJ2-3, with a tentative D call TRBD2 (6 bases). The V gene's germline CDR1 is SGHTA and CDR2 FQGNSA. Trimming took off 3 bases at V and 3 bases at J, with 16 bases between the two ends. This CDR3 contains 16 residues.

This clonotype was detected ten times or more. V and J are TRBV9 and TRBJ2-3; D might be TRBD2 (6 bases). CDR1 and CDR2 from the germline V gene are SGDLS and YYNGEE. The CDR3 has 16 residues. Between the trimmed V and J ends, which lost 0 bases and 0 bases, there was a span of 11 bases. For the CDR3, the DNA is TGTGCCAGCAGCGTAGCAGGGCGGGGCAGCACAGATACGCAGTATTTT. As protein: CASSVAGRGSTDTQYF.

By frequency in the sample, this clonotype is medium-sized. The chain couples TRBV20-1 to TRBJ2-1; TRBD1 matches 8 bases. Germline CDR1 reads DFQATT; CDR2 reads SNEGSKA (reference sequence). This CDR3 region has 14 residues. V lost 3 bases to trimming and J lost 3 bases; unmatched junction nucleotides: 4. CDR3 in DNA: TGCAGTGCTAGGGACAGGGAACACTACAATGAGCAGTTCTTC. It translates to CSARDREHYNEQFF.

Relative to its sample, this clonotype is medium-sized (0.01 to 0.1%). The rearrangement links TRBV10-2 to TRBJ1-2; tentatively, D is TRBD1 (5 bases). V lost 6 bases, J lost 4 bases, and 15 bases lay in between. Germline CDR1 and CDR2: WSHSY and SAAADI. The CDR3 loop spans 14 amino acids. The CDR3 spells CASRIGSQGYGYTF. DNA of the CDR3: TGCGCCAGCAGAATCGGCTCGCAGGGCTATGGCTACACCTTC.

This sequence joins TRBV24-1 and TRBJ2-3, with 8 bases aligning to TRBD2. Germline V gives CDR1 KGHDR, CDR2 SFDVKD. With V trimmed by 7 bases and J by 3 bases, 14 bases remained unmatched. The CDR3 totals 17 residues. CDR3 protein: CATSGAAPSGGTDTQYF. CDR3 bases: TGTGCCACCAGCGGAGCCGCTCCCAGCGGGGGAACAGATACGCAGTATTTT.

This clonotype rates as large. The rearrangement joins TRBV24-1 to TRBJ2-1; D possibly matches TRBD1 or TRBD2 (6 bases each). CDR1 is KGHDR, CDR2 SFDVKD, per germline. Trimming shortened V by 5 bases and J by 7 bases, and 14 bases separated the two germline ends. The CDR3 extends over 14 amino acids. The CDR3 DNA follows: TGTGCCACCAGTGGTACCCTAGGGGGGAATGAGCAGTTCTTC. Its protein is CATSGTLGGNEQFF.

This clonotype has at least ten counts. The chain has TRBV2 and TRBJ2-5; no clear D gene. In germline, CDR1 is SNHLY, CDR2 FYNNEI. The CDR3 covers 11 residues. The V end was cut by 5 bases, the J end by 4 bases, with 5 bases between. The CDR3, as DNA: TGTGCCAGCAGTTGGTTAGAGACCCAGTACTTC. It specifies CASSWLETQYF.

This clonotype was seen ten or more times. The chain couples TRBV7-9 to TRBJ1-3; D is possibly TRBD1 (5 bases). V lost 5 bases, J lost 0 bases, and 14 bases lay in between. Germline lookup yields CDR1 SEHNR and CDR2 FQNEAQ (reference sequence). CDR3 size: 16 residues. CDR3: CASSHTGASSGNTIYF. CDR3 DNA sequence: TGTGCCAGCAGCCACACAGGCGCGAGCTCTGGAAACACCATATATTTT.

This clonotype was seen a few times. J is TRBJ2-1 and V is TRBV7-2; D is uncertain. This CDR3 contains 14 residues. V lost 8 bases, J lost 5 bases, and 16 bases lay in between. Germline CDR1 reads SGHTA; CDR2 reads FQGNSA. As DNA, the CDR3 is TGTGCCAGCGCCTTGTGGGTAGCAAACAATGAGCAGTTCTTC. It specifies CASALWVANNEQFF.

By sample fraction, this clonotype is medium-sized. This sequence joins TRBV27 and TRBJ1-6; D remains ambiguous. V lost 4 bases and J lost 8, with 12 bases in between. This CDR3 is built from 14 residues. Germline V gene data show CDR1 as MNHEY and CDR2 as SMNVEV (reference sequence). The CDR3 sequence is CASSSRSVDSPLHF. The CDR3 DNA sequence: TGTGCCAGCAGTTCTCGGTCAGTCGATTCACCCCTCCACTTT.

This clonotype was detected only a few times. The chain carries TRBV29-1 and TRBJ2-3; TRBD2 aligns across 9 bases. The CDR3 loop spans 15 amino acids. Germline CDR1 is SQVTM and CDR2 is ANQGSEA. The J segment lost 0 bases and the V segment lost 6 bases, leaving 7 bases of the junction unmatched. The CDR3 nucleotides read TGCAGCGTGGCTAGCGGGGTCCATAGCACAGATACGCAGTATTTT. It is translated as CSVASGVHSTDTQYF.

Only a few counts were recorded for this clonotype. The chain uses TRBV6-2 or TRBV6-3 and TRBJ2-7; the D gene could be TRBD1 or TRBD2 (7 bases each). Trimming took off 7 bases at V and 3 bases at J, with 16 bases between the two ends. Looked up from germline, CDR1 is MNHEY and CDR2 is SVGEGT. The CDR3 contains 14 residues. The CDR3 DNA reads as TGTGCCAGCACCAAAAGCGGGACAGTCTACGAGCAGTACTTC. Protein product: CASTKSGTVYEQYF.

This clonotype was recorded at least ten times. The chain combines TRBV25-1 with TRBJ1-6; 8 nucleotides align to TRBD1. After removal of 5 bases from V and 9 bases from J, the junction contained 6 bases not matched to a gene. The CDR3 covers 14 residues. The germline V gene has CDR1 MGHDK and CDR2 SYGVNS. The CDR3 protein is CASSRQGQRSPLHF. The CDR3 region has the DNA TGTGCCAGCAGTAGACAGGGGCAGCGTTCACCCCTCCACTTT.

The chain has TRBV20-1 and TRBJ1-2; 7 bases map to TRBD1. The CDR3 consists of 14 residues. Germline-derived CDR1 and CDR2 are DFQATT and SNEGSKA (reference sequence). Trimming cost V 3 bases and J 2 bases; bases outside gene matches: 6. CDR3 nucleotides: TGCAGTGCTAGTCCCCTGGGACAGAACTATGGCTACACCTTC. It is translated as CSASPLGQNYGYTF.

This clonotype was recorded a few times. The chain uses TRBV6-1 and TRBJ2-1; no clear D gene. Germline values: CDR1 MNHNS, CDR2 SASEGT. V gave up 0 bases and J gave up 0 bases, with 6 bases separating them. The CDR3 is made up of 15 amino acids. The CDR3 reads CASSEAVSSYNEQFF. The CDR3 nucleotides are TGTGCCAGCAGTGAAGCGGTGAGCTCCTACAATGAGCAGTTCTTC.